This T cell receptor (beta chain) was sequenced during a study of OX40 agonist ivuxolimab in advanced cancers. Looking at the study overall: Antecedent anti-PD-1, anti-PD-L1 or anti-CTLA-4 therapy was permissible, with approximately 44% having received some.

Libraries were prepared by immunoSEQ multiplex PCR; TCRdb keeps only in-frame clonotypes and omits some of them. The sample yields over 95,000 clones, 91% seen once. The CDR3 consists of 15 residues. Germline-derived CDR1 and CDR2 are SGHTA and FQGNSA. V shed 4 bases, J shed 5 bases, and the junction held 9 bases outside the gene matches. Patients were ruled out by autoimmune disease history or systemic immunosuppression. Here the sequenced sample was CD4+ or CD8+ T cells sorted from blood, taken in a trial of the OX40 agonist ivuxolimab. The V call is TRBV7-2, the J call TRBJ2-5; 8 positions match TRBD1. The source is an adult with an advanced solid tumor such as melanoma, head and neck, liver or kidney cancer. The CDR3 DNA reads TGTGCCAGCAGCTCAAGGACAGGGTTTGGGGAGACCCAGTACTTC. Translated: CASSSRTGFGETQYF. Drawing the rest from reference TRBV7-2 and TRBJ2-5, the complete variable domain is GAGVSQSPSNKVTEKGKDVELRCDPISGHTALYWYRQSLGQGLEFLIYFQGNSAPDKSGLPSDRFSAERTGGSVSTLTIQRTQQEDSAVYLCASSSRTGFGETQYFGPGTRLLVL.